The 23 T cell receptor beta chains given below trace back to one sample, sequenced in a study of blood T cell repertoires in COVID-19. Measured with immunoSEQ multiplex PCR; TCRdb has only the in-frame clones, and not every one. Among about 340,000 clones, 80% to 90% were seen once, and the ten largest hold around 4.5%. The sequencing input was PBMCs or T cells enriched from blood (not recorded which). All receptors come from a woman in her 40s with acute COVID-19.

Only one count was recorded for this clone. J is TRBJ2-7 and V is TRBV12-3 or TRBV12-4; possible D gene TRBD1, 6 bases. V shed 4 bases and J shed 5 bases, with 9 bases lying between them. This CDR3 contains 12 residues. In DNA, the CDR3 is TGTGCCAGCAGTTCCACAGGGAACGAGCAGTACTTC. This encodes CASSSTGNEQYF.

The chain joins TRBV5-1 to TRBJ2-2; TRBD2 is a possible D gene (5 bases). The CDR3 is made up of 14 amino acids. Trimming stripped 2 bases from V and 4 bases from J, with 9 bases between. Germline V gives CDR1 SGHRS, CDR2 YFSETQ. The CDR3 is CASSLGLPTGELFF. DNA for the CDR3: TGCGCCAGCAGCTTAGGACTTCCCACCGGGGAGCTGTTTTTT.

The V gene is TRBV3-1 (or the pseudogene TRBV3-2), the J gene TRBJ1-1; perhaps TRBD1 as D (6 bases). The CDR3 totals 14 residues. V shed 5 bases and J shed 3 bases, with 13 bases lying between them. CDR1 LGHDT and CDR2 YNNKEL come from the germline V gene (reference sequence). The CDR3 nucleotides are TGTGCCAGCAGCGACCTCGGGGGGCACACTGAAGCTTTCTTT. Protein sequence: CASSDLGGHTEAFF.

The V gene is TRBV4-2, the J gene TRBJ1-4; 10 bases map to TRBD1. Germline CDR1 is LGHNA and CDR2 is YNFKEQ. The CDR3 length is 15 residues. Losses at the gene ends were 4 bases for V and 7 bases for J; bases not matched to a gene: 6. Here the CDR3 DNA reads TGTGCCAGCAGCCTCGTGGACAGGGGGACTGAAAAACTGTTTTTT. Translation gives CASSLVDRGTEKLFF.

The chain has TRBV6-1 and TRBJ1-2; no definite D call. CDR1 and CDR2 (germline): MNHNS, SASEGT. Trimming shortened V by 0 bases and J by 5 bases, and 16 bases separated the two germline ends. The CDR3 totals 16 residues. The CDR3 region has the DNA TGTGCCAGCAGTGAAGCAGCAATCGACTATAAATATGGCTACACCTTC. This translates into CASSEAAIDYKYGYTF.

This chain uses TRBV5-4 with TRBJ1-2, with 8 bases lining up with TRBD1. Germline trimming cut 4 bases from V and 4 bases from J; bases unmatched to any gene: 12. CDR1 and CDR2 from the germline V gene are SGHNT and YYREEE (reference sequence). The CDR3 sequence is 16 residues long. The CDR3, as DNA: TGTGCCAGCAGCCCACGGACAGGGAAGGGCCTCTATGGCTACACCTTC. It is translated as CASSPRTGKGLYGYTF.

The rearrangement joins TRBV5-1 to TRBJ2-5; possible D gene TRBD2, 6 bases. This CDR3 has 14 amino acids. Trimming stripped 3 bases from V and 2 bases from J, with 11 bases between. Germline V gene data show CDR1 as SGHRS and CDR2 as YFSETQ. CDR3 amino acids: CASSYGGIQETQYF. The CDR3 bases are TGCGCCAGCAGCTACGGGGGAATACAAGAGACCCAGTACTTC.

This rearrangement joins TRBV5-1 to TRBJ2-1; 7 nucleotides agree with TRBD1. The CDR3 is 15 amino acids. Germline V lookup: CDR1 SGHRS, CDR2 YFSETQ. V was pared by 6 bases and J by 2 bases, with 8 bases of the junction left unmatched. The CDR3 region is CASTPRQGAYNEQFF. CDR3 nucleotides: TGCGCCAGCACCCCTCGACAGGGAGCCTACAATGAGCAGTTCTTC.

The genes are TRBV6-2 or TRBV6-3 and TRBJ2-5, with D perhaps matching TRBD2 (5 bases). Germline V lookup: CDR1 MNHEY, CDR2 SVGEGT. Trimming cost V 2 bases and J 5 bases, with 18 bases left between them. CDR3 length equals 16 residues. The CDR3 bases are TGTGCCAGCAGTTACCTCGAGTTAAAGACTACGGAGACCCAGTACTTC. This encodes CASSYLELKTTETQYF.

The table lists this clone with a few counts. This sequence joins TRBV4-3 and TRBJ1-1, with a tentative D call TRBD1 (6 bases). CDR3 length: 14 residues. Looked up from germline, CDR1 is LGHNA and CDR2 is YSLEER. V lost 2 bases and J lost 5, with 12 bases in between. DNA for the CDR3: TGCGCCAGCAGCCAAACAGGGTTCGCGACTGAAGCTTTCTTT. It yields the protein CASSQTGFATEAFF.

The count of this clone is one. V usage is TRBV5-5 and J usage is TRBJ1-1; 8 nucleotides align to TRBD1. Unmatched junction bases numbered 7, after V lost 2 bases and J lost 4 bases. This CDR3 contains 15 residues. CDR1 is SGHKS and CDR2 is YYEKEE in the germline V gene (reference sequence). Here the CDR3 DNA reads TGTGCCAGCAGCTTTAGACAGGGGTCGGGCACTGAAGCTTTCTTT. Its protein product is CASSFRQGSGTEAFF.

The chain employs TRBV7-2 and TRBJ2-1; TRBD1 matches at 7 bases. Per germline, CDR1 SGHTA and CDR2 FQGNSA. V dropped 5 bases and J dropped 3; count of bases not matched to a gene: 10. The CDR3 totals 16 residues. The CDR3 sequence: CASSTRTGRYYNEQFF. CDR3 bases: TGTGCCAGCAGCACCCGGACAGGACGATACTACAATGAGCAGTTCTTC.

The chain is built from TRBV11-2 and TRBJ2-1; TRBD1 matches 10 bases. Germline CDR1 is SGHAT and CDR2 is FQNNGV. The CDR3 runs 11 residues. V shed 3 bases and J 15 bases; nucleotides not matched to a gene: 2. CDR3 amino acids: CASSLGDRGFF. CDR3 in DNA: TGTGCCAGCAGCTTGGGGGACAGGGGGTTCTTC.

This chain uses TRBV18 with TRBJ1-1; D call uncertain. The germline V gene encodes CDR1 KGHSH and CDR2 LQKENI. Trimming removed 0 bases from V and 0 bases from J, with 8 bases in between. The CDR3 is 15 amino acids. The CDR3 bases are TGTGCCAGCTCACCACCGCCGGGGTTGAACACTGAAGCTTTCTTT. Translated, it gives CASSPPPGLNTEAFF.

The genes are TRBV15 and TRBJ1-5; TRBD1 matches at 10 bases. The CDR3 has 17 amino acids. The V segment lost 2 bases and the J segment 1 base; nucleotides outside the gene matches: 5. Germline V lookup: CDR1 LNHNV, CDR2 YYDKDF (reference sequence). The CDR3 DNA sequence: TGTGCCACCAGCAGAACTCGGACAGGGGGGAGCAATCAGCCCCAGCATTTT. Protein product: CATSRTRTGGSNQPQHF.

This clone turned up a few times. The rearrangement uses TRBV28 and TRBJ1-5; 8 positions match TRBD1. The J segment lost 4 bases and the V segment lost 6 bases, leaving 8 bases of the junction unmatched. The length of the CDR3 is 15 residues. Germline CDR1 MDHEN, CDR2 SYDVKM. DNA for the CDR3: TGTGCCAGCAGCTTCGCAGGGGGCGAAAATCAGCCCCAGCATTTT. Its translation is CASSFAGGENQPQHF. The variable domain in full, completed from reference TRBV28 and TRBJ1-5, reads DVKVTQSSRYLVKRTGEKVFLECVQDMDHENMFWYRQDPGLGLRLIYFSYDVKMKEKGDIPEGYSVSREKKERFSLILESASTNQTSMYLCASSFAGGENQPQHFGDGTRLSIL.

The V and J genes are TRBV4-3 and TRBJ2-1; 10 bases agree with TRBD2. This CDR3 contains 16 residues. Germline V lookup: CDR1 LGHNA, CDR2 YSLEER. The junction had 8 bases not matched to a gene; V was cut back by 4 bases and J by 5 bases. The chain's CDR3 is CASSLSGLAGDNEQFF. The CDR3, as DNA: TGCGCCAGCAGCCTAAGCGGCCTAGCGGGGGACAATGAGCAGTTCTTC.

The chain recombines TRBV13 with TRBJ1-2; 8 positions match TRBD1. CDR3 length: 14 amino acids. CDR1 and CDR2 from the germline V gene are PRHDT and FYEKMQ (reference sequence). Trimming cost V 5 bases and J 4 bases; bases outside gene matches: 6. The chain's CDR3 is CASSLDRASYGYTF. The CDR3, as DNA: TGTGCCAGCAGCCTGGACAGGGCGAGCTATGGCTACACCTTC.

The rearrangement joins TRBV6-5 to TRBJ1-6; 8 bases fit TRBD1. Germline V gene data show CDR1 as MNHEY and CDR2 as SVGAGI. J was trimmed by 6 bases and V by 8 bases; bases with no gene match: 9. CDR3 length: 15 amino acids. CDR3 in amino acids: CASSPPTGGNSPLHF. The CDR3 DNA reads TGTGCCAGCTCTCCTCCAACAGGGGGTAATTCACCCCTCCACTTT.

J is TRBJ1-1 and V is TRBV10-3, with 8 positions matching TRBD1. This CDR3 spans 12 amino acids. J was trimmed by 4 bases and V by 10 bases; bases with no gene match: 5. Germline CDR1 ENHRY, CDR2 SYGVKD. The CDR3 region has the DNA TGTGCCACCAGGACAGGGAGCACTGAAGCTTTCTTT. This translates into CATRTGSTEAFF.

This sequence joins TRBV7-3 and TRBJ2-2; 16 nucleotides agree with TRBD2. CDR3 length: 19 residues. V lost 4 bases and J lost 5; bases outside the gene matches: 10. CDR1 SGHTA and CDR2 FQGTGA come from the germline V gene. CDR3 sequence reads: CASSSSPGLAGGQTGELFF. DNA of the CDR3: TGTGCCAGCAGCTCTTCTCCGGGACTAGCGGGAGGGCAGACCGGGGAGCTGTTTTTT.

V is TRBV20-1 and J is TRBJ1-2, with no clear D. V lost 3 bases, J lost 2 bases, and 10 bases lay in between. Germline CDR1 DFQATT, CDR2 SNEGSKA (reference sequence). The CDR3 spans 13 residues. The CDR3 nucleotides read TGCAGTGCTAGTTCCGGACTGAACTATGGCTACACCTTC. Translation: CSASSGLNYGYTF.

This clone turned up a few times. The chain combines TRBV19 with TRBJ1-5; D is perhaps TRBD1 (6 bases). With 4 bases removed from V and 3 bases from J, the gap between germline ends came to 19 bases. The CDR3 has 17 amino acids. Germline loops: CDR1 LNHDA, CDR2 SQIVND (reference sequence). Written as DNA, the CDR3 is TGTGCCAGTAGTAAAGACCAACAGGGAAAGGACAATCAGCCCCAGCATTTT. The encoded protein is CASSKDQQGKDNQPQHF.